These 24 T cell receptor beta chains originate from one sample sequenced in a study of blood T cell repertoires in COVID-19. Only in-frame clones appear in the TCRdb table, and some are missing; sequencing was by immunoSEQ multiplex PCR. The sample contains around 300,000 clones, around 89% of which appear only once. The sample comprised PBMCs or T cells enriched from blood (not recorded which). The receptors were sampled from a woman aged 45-59 years who had recovered from COVID-19.

The J gene is TRBJ1-1, the V gene TRBV30, with 10 bases identical to TRBD1. The CDR3 length is 13 residues. V was pared by 5 bases and J by 5 bases, with 5 bases of the junction left unmatched. Per germline, CDR1 GTSNPN and CDR2 SVGIG (reference sequence). CDR3 residues: CAWEPGQGTEAFF. The DNA of the CDR3 is TGTGCCTGGGAGCCGGGACAGGGGACTGAAGCTTTCTTT. Variable domain in full (rest from reference TRBV30 and TRBJ1-1): SQTIHQWPATLVQPVGSPLSLECTVEGTSNPNLYWYRQAAGRGLQLLFYSVGIGQISSEVPQNLSASRPQDRQFILSSKKLLLSDSGFYLCAWEPGQGTEAFFGQGTRLTVV.

V gene TRBV5-4 combines with J gene TRBJ2-7, with D hard to call. The germline V gene has CDR1 SGHNT and CDR2 YYREEE (reference sequence). The V end was cut by 0 bases, the J end by 0 bases, with 13 bases between. CDR3 length: 16 residues. The CDR3 loop reads CASSLGIAESSYEQYF. CDR3 DNA: TGTGCCAGCAGCTTGGGTATAGCCGAAAGCTCCTACGAGCAGTACTTC.

The chain uses TRBV6-5 and TRBJ1-2, with unresolved D. V lost 2 bases and J 4 bases, leaving 11 bases between the germline ends. This CDR3 region has 14 residues. Germline V lookup: CDR1 MNHEY, CDR2 SVGAGI. The CDR3 here is CASSYLPETYGYTF. The CDR3 bases are TGTGCCAGCAGTTACCTCCCAGAAACCTATGGCTACACCTTC.

The rearrangement uses TRBV11-2 and TRBJ1-3; 8 bases agree with TRBD1. The germline V gene encodes CDR1 SGHAT and CDR2 FQNNGV. With 1 base clipped from V and 3 bases from J, the junction kept 5 bases outside the gene matches. The CDR3 consists of 16 residues. The CDR3 protein is CASSLVQGAGGNTIYF. The CDR3 DNA sequence: TGTGCCAGCAGCTTAGTGCAGGGGGCTGGTGGAAACACCATATATTTT. The whole variable domain, filled in from reference TRBV11-2 and TRBJ1-3, reads EAGVAQSPRYKIIEKRQSVAFWCNPISGHATLYWYQQILGQGPKLLIQFQNNGVVDDSQLPKDRFSAERLKGVDSTLKIQPAKLEDSAVYLCASSLVQGAGGNTIYFGEGSWLTVV.

This clone appeared a few times. The V and J genes are TRBV29-1 and TRBJ1-2, with 8 bases matching TRBD1. With 7 bases clipped from V and 4 bases from J, the junction kept 5 bases outside the gene matches. This CDR3 contains 12 residues. Germline V gene sequence: CDR1 SQVTM, CDR2 ANQGSEA. The CDR3 nucleotides read TGCAGCGCCTTCGACAGGGGCTATGGCTACACCTTC. As protein: CSAFDRGYGYTF.

This clone was detected only once. This sequence joins TRBV30 and TRBJ1-1, with D unresolved. CDR3 length equals 13 residues. V lost 3 bases to trimming and J lost 1 base, with 9 bases between them. In germline, CDR1 is GTSNPN, CDR2 SVGIG (reference sequence). The CDR3 protein is CAWSTTGNTEAFF. For the CDR3, the DNA is TGTGCCTGGAGCACCACCGGGAACACTGAAGCTTTCTTT.

The rearrangement links TRBV5-6 to TRBJ1-5; the match to TRBD1 covers 7 bases. The CDR3 sequence is 15 residues long. After removal of 0 bases from V and 2 bases from J, the junction contained 2 bases not matched to a gene. CDR1 SGHDT and CDR2 YYEEEE come from the germline V gene. CDR3 protein: CASSLDGTGNQPQHF. The CDR3 bases are TGTGCCAGCAGCTTGGACGGGACAGGCAATCAGCCCCAGCATTTT.

The chain couples TRBV28 to TRBJ1-4; 7 bases agree with TRBD1. In germline, CDR1 is MDHEN, CDR2 SYDVKM. V lost 6 bases and J lost 8; bases outside the gene matches: 3. This CDR3 is built from 12 residues. The DNA of the CDR3 is TGTGCCAGCAGGGGGACAGTCGAAAAACTGTTTTTT. Its protein product is CASRGTVEKLFF.

The rearrangement links TRBV7-9 to TRBJ1-2; D not certain. The V end was cut by 7 bases, the J end by 6 bases, with 18 bases between. In germline, CDR1 is SEHNR, CDR2 FQNEAQ (reference sequence). The CDR3 loop spans 14 amino acids. Here the CDR3 reads CASTLSVAANGYTF. As DNA, the CDR3 is TGTGCCAGCACCCTTAGTGTGGCGGCCAATGGCTACACCTTC.

V and J are TRBV6-6 and TRBJ1-4; D not certain. V was trimmed by 7 bases and J by 5 bases, leaving 17 bases between them. Germline lookup yields CDR1 MNHNY and CDR2 SVGAGI (reference sequence). The CDR3 has 15 amino acids. The CDR3, as DNA: TGTGCCAGCACCCCCAGGAGGGCTTTAAATGAAAAACTGTTTTTT. It is translated as CASTPRRALNEKLFF.

The V call is TRBV28, the J call TRBJ1-2, with 7 bases matching TRBD1. Germline-derived CDR1 and CDR2 are MDHEN and SYDVKM. The CDR3 runs 16 residues. Losses at the gene ends were 7 bases for V and 4 bases for J; bases not matched to a gene: 15. The CDR3 loop reads CASISERDRYSYGYTF. The CDR3 DNA sequence: TGTGCCAGCATTAGCGAACGGGACAGATACTCCTATGGCTACACCTTC.

J is TRBJ1-2 and V is TRBV24-1; 7 bases are shared with TRBD1. Germline V gene lookup returns CDR1 KGHDR and CDR2 SFDVKD. CDR3 length equals 13 residues. Unmatched junction bases numbered 3, after V lost 4 bases and J lost 5 bases. For the CDR3, the DNA is TGTGCCACCAGTGACCCGACAGGGTATGGCTACACCTTC. Residues: CATSDPTGYGYTF.

The chain has TRBV5-5 and TRBJ2-2; 9 bases align to TRBD2. This CDR3 comprises 16 residues. The V and J ends lost 3 bases and 2 bases, in that order; junction bases with no gene match: 5. Germline values: CDR1 SGHKS, CDR2 YYEKEE (reference sequence). CDR3 bases: TGTGCCAGCAGCTGGAGGACTAGCGCTAACACCGGGGAGCTGTTTTTT. It yields the protein CASSWRTSANTGELFF.

The chain joins TRBV5-4 to TRBJ1-1, with D hard to call. The CDR3 runs to 14 residues. Trimming removed 1 base at V and 0 bases at J, with 7 bases between. Germline lookup yields CDR1 SGHNT and CDR2 YYREEE (reference sequence). This chain's CDR3 is CASSLRQMNTEAFF. The CDR3 DNA follows: TGTGCCAGCAGCTTGCGACAAATGAACACTGAAGCTTTCTTT. The full variable domain, completed using reference TRBV5-4 and TRBJ1-1, is ETGVTQSPTHLIKTRGQQVTLRCSSQSGHNTVSWYQQALGQGPQFIFQYYREEENGRGNFPPRFSGLQFPNYSSELNVNALELDDSALYLCASSLRQMNTEAFFGQGTRLTVV.

The rearrangement links TRBV28 to TRBJ2-7; D might be TRBD2 (6 bases). The length of the CDR3 is 15 residues. Trimming cost V 7 bases and J 4 bases, with 20 bases left between them. Germline V gives CDR1 MDHEN, CDR2 SYDVKM. CDR3 sequence reads: CASTGTSRREYEQYF. For the CDR3, the DNA is TGTGCCAGCACCGGGACGAGTCGGAGGGAATACGAGCAGTACTTC.

The chain couples TRBV9 to TRBJ2-3, with D possibly TRBD2 on 6 matching bases. The CDR3 totals 16 residues. V was shortened by 3 bases and J by 0 bases, with 14 bases between the two germline ends. CDR1 is SGDLS, CDR2 YYNGEE, per germline. In DNA form, the CDR3 reads TGTGCCAGCAGCGCCCGGGACTCCTTTAGCACAGATACGCAGTATTTT. Protein product: CASSARDSFSTDTQYF.

V gene TRBV30 combines with J gene TRBJ2-7, with D maybe TRBD1 (6 bases). Between the trimmed V and J ends, which lost 1 base and 5 bases, there was a span of 12 bases. Germline assignment: CDR1 GTSNPN and CDR2 SVGIG (reference sequence). This CDR3 has 13 residues. Here the CDR3 DNA reads TGTGCCTGGAGTGCTGACAGGCGCGACGAGCAGTACTTC. This sequence encodes CAWSADRRDEQYF.

V usage is TRBV6-5 and J usage is TRBJ2-7; maybe TRBD2 (5 bases). The germline V gene encodes CDR1 MNHEY and CDR2 SVGAGI. With 2 bases removed from V and 2 bases from J, the gap between germline ends came to 10 bases. The CDR3 totals 14 residues. The CDR3 DNA reads TGTGCCAGCAGTTACCACCGGGATACCTACGAGCAGTACTTC. Protein sequence: CASSYHRDTYEQYF.

V usage is TRBV18 and J usage is TRBJ1-1, with D hard to call. Germline V gives CDR1 KGHSH, CDR2 LQKENI. V lost 3 bases to trimming and J lost 10 bases, with 18 bases between them. CDR3 length: 14 amino acids. CDR3 in amino acids: CASSPSQSTLGAFF. The CDR3 nucleotides are TGTGCCAGCTCACCTTCCCAATCCACCCTCGGAGCTTTCTTT. The variable domain in full, with the rest retrieved from reference TRBV18 and TRBJ1-1, is NAGVMQNPRHLVRRRGQEARLRCSPMKGHSHVYWYRQLPEEGLKFMVYLQKENIIDESGMPKERFSAEFPKEGPSILRIQQVVRGDSAAYFCASSPSQSTLGAFFGQGTRLTVV.

The V gene is TRBV18, the J gene TRBJ1-4, with 9 bases lining up with TRBD1. This CDR3 spans 14 amino acids. The germline gives CDR1 KGHSH, CDR2 LQKENI. V was pared by 2 bases and J by 5 bases, with 0 bases of the junction left unmatched. This CDR3 is CASSPGQGNEKLFF. Here the CDR3 DNA reads TGTGCCAGCTCACCAGGACAGGGGAATGAAAAACTGTTTTTT.

This chain connects TRBV10-3 to TRBJ2-5, with 9 bases lining up with TRBD1. Germline lookup yields CDR1 ENHRY and CDR2 SYGVKD. Losses at the gene ends were 6 bases for V and 1 base for J; bases not matched to a gene: 0. The CDR3 has 13 amino acids. CDR3: CAIRGQGQETQYF. The CDR3 coding sequence is TGTGCCATCAGGGGACAGGGCCAAGAGACCCAGTACTTC.

V usage is TRBV5-4 and J usage is TRBJ2-3; 8 bases line up with TRBD1. Losses at the gene ends were 2 bases for V and 1 base for J; bases not matched to a gene: 9. Germline CDR1 reads SGHNT; CDR2 reads YYREEE (reference sequence). This CDR3 spans 17 amino acids. The CDR3 protein is CASSFGTAGGGTDTQYF. The CDR3 DNA reads as TGTGCCAGCAGCTTTGGGACCGCAGGGGGCGGCACAGATACGCAGTATTTT.

The chain joins TRBV6-6 to TRBJ1-2, with 7 bases aligning to TRBD1. The CDR3 consists of 16 residues. The V segment lost 6 bases and the J segment 7 bases; nucleotides outside the gene matches: 17. Looked up from germline, CDR1 is MNHNY and CDR2 is SVGAGI (reference sequence). CDR3 residues: CASRTDRQGSKFGYTF. CDR3 nucleotides: TGTGCCAGCAGGACGGACAGGCAGGGATCTAAATTTGGCTACACCTTC.

The V gene is TRBV27, the J gene TRBJ1-6; D not resolved. CDR1 and CDR2 from the germline V gene are MNHEY and SMNVEV (reference sequence). Trimming took off 3 bases at V and 5 bases at J, with 8 bases between the two ends. The CDR3 runs to 14 residues. The CDR3 region is CASSFNTDNSPLHF. In nucleotides, the CDR3 is TGTGCCAGCAGTTTTAACACCGATAATTCACCCCTCCACTTT.